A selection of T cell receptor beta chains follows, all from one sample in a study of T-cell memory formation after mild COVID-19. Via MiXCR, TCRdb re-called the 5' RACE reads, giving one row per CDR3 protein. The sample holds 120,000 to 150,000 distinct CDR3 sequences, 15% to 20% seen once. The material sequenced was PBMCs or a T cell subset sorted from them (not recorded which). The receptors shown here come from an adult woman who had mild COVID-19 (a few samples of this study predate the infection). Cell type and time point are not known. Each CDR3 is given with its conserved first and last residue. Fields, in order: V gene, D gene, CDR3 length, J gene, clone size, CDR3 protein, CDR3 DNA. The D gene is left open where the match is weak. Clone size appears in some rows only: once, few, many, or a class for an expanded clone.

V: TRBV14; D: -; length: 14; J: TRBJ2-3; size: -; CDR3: CASSQNRGRDTQYF; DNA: TGTGCCAGCAGCCAAAATCGGGGAAGAGATACGCAGTATTTT
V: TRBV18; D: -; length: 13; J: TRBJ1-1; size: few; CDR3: CASSPRRDTEAFF; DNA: TGTGCCAGCTCACCAAGGAGAGACACTGAAGCTTTCTTT
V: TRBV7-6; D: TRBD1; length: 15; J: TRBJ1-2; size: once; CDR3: CASSPGTGGHYGYTF; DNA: TGTGCCAGCAGCCCCGGGACAGGGGGCCACTATGGCTACACCTTC
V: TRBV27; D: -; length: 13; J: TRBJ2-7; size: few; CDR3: CATSRSRSYEQYF; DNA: TGTGCTACCTCCCGCAGTAGATCCTACGAGCAGTACTTC
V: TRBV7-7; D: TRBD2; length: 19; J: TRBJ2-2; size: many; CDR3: CASSLLTSGMTRDTGELFF; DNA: TGTGCTAGCAGCTTACTGACTAGCGGGATGACGAGGGACACCGGGGAGCTGTTTTTT
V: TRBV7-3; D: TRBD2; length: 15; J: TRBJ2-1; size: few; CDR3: CASSPRRAGQDEQFF; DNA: TGTGCCAGCAGCCCGCGACGAGCGGGGCAGGATGAGCAGTTCTTC
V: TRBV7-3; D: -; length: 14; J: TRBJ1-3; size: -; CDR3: CASSDGSSGNTIYF; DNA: TGTGCCAGCAGCGACGGCAGCTCTGGAAACACCATATATTTT
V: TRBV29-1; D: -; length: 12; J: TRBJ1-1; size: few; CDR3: CSVARGPTEAFF; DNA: TGCAGCGTTGCCAGGGGCCCCACTGAAGCTTTCTTT
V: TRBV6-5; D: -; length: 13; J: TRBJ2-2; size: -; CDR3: CASSRSATGELFF; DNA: TGTGCCAGCAGTAGGTCGGCCACCGGGGAGCTGTTTTTT
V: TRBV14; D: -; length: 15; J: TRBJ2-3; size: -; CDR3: CASSQGWSQGDTQYF; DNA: TGTGCCAGCAGCCAAGGGTGGTCTCAGGGGGATACGCAGTATTTT
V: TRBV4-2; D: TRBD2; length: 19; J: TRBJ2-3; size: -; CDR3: CASSQEPGLAGTHSDTQYF; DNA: TGTGCCAGCAGCCAAGAACCGGGACTAGCGGGAACACACTCGGATACGCAGTATTTT
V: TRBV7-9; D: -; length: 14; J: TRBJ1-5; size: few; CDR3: CASSFGTANQPQHF; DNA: TGTGCCAGCAGTTTCGGGACGGCGAATCAGCCCCAGCATTTT
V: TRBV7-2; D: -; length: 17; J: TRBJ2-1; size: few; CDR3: CASSPKIGGRSYNEQFF; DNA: TGTGCCAGCAGCCCTAAAATCGGGGGCCGCTCCTACAATGAGCAGTTCTTC
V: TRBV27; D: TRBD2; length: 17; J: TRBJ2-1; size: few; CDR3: CASSSGTSGGVYNEQFF; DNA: TGTGCCAGCAGTTCCGGGACTAGCGGGGGGGTTTACAATGAGCAGTTCTTC
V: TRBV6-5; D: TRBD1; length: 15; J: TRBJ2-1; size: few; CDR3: CASSSAGTGGGEQFF; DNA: TGTGCCAGCAGTTCGGCCGGGACAGGGGGGGGTGAGCAGTTCTTC
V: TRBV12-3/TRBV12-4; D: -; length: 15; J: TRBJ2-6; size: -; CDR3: CASTLRSSGTNVLTF; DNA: TGTGCCAGCACCTTACGGAGCTCTGGGACCAACGTCCTGACTTTC
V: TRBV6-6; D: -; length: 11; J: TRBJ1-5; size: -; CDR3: CASSERWPQHF; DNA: TGTGCCAGTTCAGAGAGGTGGCCCCAGCATTTT
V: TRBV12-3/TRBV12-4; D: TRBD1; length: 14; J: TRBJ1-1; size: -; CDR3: CASNPGQGFTEAFF; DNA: TGTGCCAGCAATCCGGGACAGGGGTTCACTGAAGCTTTCTTT
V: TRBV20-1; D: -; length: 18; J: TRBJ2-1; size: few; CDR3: CSARDLRIEGFSYNEQFF; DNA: TGCAGTGCTAGAGATCTCAGAATAGAGGGATTCTCCTACAATGAGCAGTTCTTC
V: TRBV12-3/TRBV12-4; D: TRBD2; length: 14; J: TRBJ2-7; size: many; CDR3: CASRLAGALGEQYF; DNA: TGTGCCAGCCGACTAGCGGGAGCACTGGGGGAGCAGTACTTC
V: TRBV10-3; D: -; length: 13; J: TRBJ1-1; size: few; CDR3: CAIKFREDTEAFF; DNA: TGTGCCATCAAATTCAGGGAGGACACTGAAGCTTTCTTT
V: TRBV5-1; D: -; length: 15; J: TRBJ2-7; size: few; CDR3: CASRFGTTYSYEQYF; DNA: TGCGCCAGCAGATTCGGGACAACCTACTCCTACGAGCAGTACTTC
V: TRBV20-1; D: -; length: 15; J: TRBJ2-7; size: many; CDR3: CSASIRADGSYEQYF; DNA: TGCAGTGCTAGTATTCGGGCGGACGGCTCCTACGAGCAGTACTTC
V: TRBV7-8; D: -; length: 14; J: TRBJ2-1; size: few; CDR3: CASSGATAYNEQFF; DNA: TGTGCCAGCAGTGGCGCGACGGCCTACAATGAGCAGTTCTTC
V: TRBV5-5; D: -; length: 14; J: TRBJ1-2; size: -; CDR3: CASSLGPTGYGYTF; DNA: TGTGCCAGCAGCTTAGGGCCGACCGGCTATGGCTACACCTTC
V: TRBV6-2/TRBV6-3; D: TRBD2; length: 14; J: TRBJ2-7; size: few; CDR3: CASRLAGVGHEQYF; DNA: TGTGCCAGCAGGCTAGCGGGAGTGGGGCACGAGCAGTACTTC
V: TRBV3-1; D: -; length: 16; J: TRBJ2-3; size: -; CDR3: CASSQEIGGPGATQYF; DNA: TGTGCCAGCAGCCAAGAAATTGGTGGGCCGGGGGCCACGCAGTATTTT